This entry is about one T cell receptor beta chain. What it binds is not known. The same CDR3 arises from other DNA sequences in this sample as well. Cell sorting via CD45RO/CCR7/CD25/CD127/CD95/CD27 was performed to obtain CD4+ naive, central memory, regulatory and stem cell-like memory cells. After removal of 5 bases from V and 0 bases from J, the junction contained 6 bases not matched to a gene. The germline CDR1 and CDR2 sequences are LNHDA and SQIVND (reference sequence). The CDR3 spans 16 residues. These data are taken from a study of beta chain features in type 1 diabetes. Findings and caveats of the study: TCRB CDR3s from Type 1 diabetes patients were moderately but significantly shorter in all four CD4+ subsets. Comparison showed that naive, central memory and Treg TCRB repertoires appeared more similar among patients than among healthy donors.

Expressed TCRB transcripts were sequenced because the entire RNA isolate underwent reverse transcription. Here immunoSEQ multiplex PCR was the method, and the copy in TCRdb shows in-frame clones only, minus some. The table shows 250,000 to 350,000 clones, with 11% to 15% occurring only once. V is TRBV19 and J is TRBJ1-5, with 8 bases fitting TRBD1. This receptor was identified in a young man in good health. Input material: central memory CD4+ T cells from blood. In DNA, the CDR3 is TGTGCCAGTAGTCCACGACAGGGGAATAGCAATCAGCCCCAGCATTTT. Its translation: CASSPRQGNSNQPQHF. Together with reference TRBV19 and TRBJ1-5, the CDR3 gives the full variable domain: DGGITQSPKYLFRKEGQNVTLSCEQNLNHDAMYWYRQDPGQGLRLIYYSQIVNDFQKGDIAEGYSVSREKKESFPLTVTSAQKNPTAFYLCASSPRQGNSNQPQHFGDGTRLSIL.